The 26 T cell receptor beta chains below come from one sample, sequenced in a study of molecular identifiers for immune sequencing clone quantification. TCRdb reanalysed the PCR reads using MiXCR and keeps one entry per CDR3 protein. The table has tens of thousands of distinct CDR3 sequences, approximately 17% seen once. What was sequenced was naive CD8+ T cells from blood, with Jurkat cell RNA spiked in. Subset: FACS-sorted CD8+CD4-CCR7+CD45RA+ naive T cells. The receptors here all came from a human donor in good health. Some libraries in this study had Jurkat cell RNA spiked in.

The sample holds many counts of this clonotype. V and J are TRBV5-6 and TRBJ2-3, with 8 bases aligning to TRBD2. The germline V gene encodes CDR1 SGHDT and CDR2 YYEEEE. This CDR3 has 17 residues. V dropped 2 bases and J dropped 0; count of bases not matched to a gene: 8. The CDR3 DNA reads TGTGCCAGCAGCTTTTATAGCGGGACGTCTAGCACAGATACGCAGTATTTT. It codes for CASSFYSGTSSTDTQYF.

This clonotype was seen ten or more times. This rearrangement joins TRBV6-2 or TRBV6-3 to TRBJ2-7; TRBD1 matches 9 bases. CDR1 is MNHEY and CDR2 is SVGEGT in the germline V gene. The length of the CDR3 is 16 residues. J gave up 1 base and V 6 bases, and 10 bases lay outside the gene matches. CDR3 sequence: CASRPFWTGESYEQYF. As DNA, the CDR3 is TGTGCCAGCAGACCCTTCTGGACAGGGGAGTCCTACGAGCAGTACTTC.

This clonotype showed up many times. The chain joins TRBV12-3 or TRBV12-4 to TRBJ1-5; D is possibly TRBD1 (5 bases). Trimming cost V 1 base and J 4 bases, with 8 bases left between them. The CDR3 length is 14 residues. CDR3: CASSLEGTNQPQHF. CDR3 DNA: TGTGCCAGCAGTTTAGAGGGGACGAATCAGCCCCAGCATTTT.

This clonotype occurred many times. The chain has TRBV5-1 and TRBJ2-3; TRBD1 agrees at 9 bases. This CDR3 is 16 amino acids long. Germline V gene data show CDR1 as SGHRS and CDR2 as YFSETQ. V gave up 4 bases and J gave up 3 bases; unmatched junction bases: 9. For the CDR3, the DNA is TGCGCCAGCAGCCTGGGGGGACAGGGAGTTACAGATACGCAGTATTTT. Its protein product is CASSLGGQGVTDTQYF. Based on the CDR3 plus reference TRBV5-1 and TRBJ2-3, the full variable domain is KAGVTQTPRYLIKTRGQQVTLSCSPISGHRSVSWYQQTPGQGLQFLFEYFSETQRNKGNFPGRFSGRQFSNSRSEMNVSTLELGDSALYLCASSLGGQGVTDTQYFGPGTRLTVL.

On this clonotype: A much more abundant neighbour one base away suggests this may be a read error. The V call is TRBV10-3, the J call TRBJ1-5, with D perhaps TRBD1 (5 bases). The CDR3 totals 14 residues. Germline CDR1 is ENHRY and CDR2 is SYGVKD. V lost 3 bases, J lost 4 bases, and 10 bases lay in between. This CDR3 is CAISDGGANQPQHF. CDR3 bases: TGTGCCATCAGTGATGGGGGAGCAAATCAGCCCCAGCATTTT.

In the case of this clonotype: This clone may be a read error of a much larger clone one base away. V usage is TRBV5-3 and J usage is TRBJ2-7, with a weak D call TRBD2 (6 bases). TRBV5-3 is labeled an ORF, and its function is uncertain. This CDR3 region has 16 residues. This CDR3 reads CASSLGRTGLNYEQYF. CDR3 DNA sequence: TGTGCCAGCAGCTTGGGGAGGACTGGCCTAAACTACGAGCAGTACTTC.

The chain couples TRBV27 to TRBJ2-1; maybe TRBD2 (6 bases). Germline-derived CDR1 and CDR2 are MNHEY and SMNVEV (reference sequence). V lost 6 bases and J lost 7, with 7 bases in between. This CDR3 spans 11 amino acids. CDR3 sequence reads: CASSRGNEQFF. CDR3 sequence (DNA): TGTGCCAGCAGCCGGGGGAATGAGCAGTTCTTC.

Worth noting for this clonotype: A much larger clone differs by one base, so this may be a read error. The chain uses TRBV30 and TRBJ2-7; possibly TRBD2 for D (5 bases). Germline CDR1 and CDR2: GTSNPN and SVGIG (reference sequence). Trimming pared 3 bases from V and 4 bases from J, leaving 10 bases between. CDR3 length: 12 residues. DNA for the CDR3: TGTGCCTGGAGCGAGGACTGGTACGAGCAGTACTTC. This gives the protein CAWSEDWYEQYF.

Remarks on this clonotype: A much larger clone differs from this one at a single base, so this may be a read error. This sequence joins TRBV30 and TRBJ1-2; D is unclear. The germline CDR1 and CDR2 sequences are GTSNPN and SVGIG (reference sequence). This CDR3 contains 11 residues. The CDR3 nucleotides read TGTGCCCGGAGTGTCGATTATGGCTACACCTTC. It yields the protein CARSVDYGYTF.

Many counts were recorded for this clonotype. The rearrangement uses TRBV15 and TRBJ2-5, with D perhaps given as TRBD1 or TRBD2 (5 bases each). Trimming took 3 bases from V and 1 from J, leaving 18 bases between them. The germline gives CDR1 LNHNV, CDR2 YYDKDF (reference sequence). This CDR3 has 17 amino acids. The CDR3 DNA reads TGTGCCACCAGCAGTCATCACCTGGGACGGACCCAAGAGACCCAGTACTTC. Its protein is CATSSHHLGRTQETQYF. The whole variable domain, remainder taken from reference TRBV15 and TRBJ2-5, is DAMVIQNPRYQVTQFGKPVTLSCSQTLNHNVMYWYQQKSSQAPKLLFHYYDKDFNNEADTPDNFQSRRPNTSFCFLDIRSPGLGDTAMYLCATSSHHLGRTQETQYFGPGTRLLVL.

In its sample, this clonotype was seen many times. The CDR3 DNA is TGTGCCAGCAGCCTAACAGGGGCTGACGAGCAGTACTTC. Protein: CASSLTGADEQYF. The V gene is TRBV7-6, the J gene TRBJ2-7, with 7 bases that match TRBD1. The V gene end was trimmed by 5 bases and the J gene end by 5 bases; junction bases not matched to a gene: 6. Germline-derived CDR1 and CDR2 are SGHVS and FNYEAQ. The CDR3 contains 13 residues. Full variable domain (missing parts from reference TRBV7-6 and TRBJ2-7): GAGVSQSPRYKVTKRGQDVALRCDPISGHVSLYWYRQALGQGPEFLTYFNYEAQQDKSGLPNDRFSAERPEGSISTLTIQRTEQRDSAMYRCASSLTGADEQYFGPGTRLTVT.

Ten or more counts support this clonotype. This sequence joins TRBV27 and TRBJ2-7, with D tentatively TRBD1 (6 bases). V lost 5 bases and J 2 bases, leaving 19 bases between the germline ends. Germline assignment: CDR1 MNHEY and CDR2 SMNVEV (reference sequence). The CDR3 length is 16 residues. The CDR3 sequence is CASSLDPTGLTYEQYF. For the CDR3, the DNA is TGTGCCAGCAGTCTGGACCCGACAGGCCTAACCTACGAGCAGTACTTC.

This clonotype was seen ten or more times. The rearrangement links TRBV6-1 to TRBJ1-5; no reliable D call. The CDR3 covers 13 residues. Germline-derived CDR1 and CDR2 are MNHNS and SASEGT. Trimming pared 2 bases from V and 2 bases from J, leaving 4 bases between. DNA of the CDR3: TGTGCCAGCAGTGAACTCGGCAATCAGCCCCAGCATTTT. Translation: CASSELGNQPQHF.

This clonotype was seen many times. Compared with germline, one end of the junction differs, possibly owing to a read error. The CDR3: CASCLGRRTDTQYF. The CDR3, as DNA: TGTGCCAGCTGTTTGGGGCGTCGTACAGATACGCAGTATTTT. V is TRBV28 and J is TRBJ2-3; TRBD1 might be the D (5 bases). The CDR3 extends over 14 amino acids. CDR1 is MDHEN, CDR2 SYDVKM, per germline.

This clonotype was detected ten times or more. CDR3 amino acids: CASSYGTNYEQYF. Written as DNA, the CDR3 is TGTGCCAGCAGCTACGGGACGAACTACGAGCAGTACTTC. This chain connects TRBV11-2 to TRBJ2-7, with D perhaps TRBD1 or TRBD2 (5 bases each). CDR1 and CDR2 (germline): SGHAT, FQNNGV. This CDR3 region has 13 residues. V dropped 4 bases and J dropped 3 bases, with 10 bases sitting between them.

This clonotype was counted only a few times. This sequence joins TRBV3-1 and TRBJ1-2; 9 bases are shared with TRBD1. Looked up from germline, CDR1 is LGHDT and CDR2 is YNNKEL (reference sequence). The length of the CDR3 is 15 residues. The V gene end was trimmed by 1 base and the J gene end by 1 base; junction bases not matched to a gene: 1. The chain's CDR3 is CASSQGQGVNYGYTF. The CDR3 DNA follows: TGTGCCAGCAGCCAAGGACAGGGGGTTAACTATGGCTACACCTTC.

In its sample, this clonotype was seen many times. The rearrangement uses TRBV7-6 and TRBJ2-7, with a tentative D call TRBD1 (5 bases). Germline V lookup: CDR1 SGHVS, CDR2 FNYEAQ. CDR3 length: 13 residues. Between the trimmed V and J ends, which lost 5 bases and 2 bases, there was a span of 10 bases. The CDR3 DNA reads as TGTGCCAGCAGCAGGGGCACCACCTACGAGCAGTACTTC. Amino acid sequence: CASSRGTTYEQYF.

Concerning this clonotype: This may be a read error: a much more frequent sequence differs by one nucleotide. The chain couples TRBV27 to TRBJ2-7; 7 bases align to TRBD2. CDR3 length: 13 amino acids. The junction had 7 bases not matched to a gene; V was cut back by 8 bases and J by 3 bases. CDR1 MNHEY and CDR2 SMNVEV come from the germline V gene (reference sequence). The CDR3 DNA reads TGTGCCAGCTGCCATCGGGACTACTACGAGCAGTACTTC. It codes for CASCHRDYYEQYF.

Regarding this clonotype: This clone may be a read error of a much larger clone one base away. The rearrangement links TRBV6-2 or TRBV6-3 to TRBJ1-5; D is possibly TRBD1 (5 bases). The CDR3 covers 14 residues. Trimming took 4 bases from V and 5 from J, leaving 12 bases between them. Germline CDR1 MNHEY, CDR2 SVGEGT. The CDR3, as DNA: TGTGCCAGCAGTTGGGACTGGGGCGATCAGCCCCAGCATTTT. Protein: CASSWDWGDQPQHF.

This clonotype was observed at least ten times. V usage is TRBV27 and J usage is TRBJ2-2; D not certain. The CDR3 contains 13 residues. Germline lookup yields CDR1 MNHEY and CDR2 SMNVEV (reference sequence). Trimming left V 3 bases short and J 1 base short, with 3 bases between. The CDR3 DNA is TGTGCCAGCAGTTTCGGGAACACCGGGGAGCTGTTTTTT. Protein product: CASSFGNTGELFF.

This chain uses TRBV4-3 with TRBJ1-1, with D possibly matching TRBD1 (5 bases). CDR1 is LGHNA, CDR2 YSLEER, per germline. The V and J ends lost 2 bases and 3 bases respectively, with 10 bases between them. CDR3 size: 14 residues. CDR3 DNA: TGCGCCAGCAGCCAATCCGGGGCCTACACTGAAGCTTTCTTT. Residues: CASSQSGAYTEAFF.

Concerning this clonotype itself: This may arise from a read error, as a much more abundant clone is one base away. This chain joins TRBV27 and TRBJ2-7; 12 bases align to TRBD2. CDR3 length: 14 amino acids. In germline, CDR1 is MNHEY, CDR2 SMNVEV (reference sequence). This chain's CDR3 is CACSLLAGGGEQYF. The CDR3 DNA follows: TGTGCCTGCAGTTTACTAGCGGGAGGAGGCGAGCAGTACTTC.

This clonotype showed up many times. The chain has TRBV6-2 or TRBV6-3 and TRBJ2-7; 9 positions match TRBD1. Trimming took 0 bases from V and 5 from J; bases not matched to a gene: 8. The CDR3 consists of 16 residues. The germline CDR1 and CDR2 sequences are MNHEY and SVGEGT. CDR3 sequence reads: CASSYSRGTGLHEQYF. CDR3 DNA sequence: TGTGCCAGCAGTTACTCACGCGGGACAGGGCTCCACGAGCAGTACTTC.

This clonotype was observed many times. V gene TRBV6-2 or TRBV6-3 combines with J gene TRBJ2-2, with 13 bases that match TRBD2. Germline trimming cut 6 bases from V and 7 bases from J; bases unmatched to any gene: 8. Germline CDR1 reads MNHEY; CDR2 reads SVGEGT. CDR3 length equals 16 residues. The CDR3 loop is CASSPGLAGPHGELFF. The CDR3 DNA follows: TGTGCCAGCAGCCCGGGACTAGCGGGACCTCACGGGGAGCTGTTTTTT.

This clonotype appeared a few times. The CDR3 region is CASRGIWGGATHEQFF. DNA for the CDR3: TGTGCCAGCAGGGGGATTTGGGGGGGGGCCACACATGAGCAGTTCTTC. The chain employs TRBV2 and TRBJ2-1; a possible D gene is TRBD2 (7 bases). CDR1 and CDR2 (germline): SNHLY, FYNNEI. The CDR3 extends over 16 amino acids. V lost 6 bases and J 8 bases, leaving 23 bases between the germline ends.

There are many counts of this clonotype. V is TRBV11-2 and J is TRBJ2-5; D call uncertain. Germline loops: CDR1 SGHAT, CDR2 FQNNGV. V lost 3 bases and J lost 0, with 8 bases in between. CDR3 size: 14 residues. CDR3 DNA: TGTGCCAGCAGCTTGGGGATGCACCAAGAGACCCAGTACTTC. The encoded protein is CASSLGMHQETQYF.